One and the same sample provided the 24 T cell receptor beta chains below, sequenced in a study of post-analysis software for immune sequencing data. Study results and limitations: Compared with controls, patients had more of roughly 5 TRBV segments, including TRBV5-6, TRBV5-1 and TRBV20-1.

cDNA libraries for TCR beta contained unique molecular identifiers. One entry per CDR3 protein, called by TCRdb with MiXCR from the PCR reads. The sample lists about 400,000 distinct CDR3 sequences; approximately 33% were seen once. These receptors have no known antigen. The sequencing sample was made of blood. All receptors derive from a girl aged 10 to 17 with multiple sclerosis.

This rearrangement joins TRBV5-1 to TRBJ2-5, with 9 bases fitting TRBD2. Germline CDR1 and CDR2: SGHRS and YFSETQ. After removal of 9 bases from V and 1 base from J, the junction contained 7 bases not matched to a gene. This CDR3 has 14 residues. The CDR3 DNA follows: TGCGCCACGACGACTAGCGGCCCCCAAGAGACCCAGTACTTC. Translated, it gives CATTTSGPQETQYF.

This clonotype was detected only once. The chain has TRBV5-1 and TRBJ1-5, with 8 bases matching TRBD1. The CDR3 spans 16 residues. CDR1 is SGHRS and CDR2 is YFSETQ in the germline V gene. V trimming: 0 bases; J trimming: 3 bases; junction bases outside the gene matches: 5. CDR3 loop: CASSLAGTGNNQPQHF. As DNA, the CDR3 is TGCGCCAGCAGCTTGGCGGGGACAGGTAACAATCAGCCCCAGCATTTT.

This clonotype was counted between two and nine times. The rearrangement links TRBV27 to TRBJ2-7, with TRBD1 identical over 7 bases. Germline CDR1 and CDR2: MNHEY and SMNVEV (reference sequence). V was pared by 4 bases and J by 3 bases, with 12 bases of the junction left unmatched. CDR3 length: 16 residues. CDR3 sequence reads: CASSSSDRAHYYEQYF. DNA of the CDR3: TGTGCCAGCAGTTCAAGCGACAGGGCTCACTACTACGAGCAGTACTTC.

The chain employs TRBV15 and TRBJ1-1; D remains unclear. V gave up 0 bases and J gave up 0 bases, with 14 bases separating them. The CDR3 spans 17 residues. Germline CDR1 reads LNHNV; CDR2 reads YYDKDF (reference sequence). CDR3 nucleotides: TGTGCCACCAGCAGAGATAGCGGCTTCTACATGAACACTGAAGCTTTCTTT. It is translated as CATSRDSGFYMNTEAFF.

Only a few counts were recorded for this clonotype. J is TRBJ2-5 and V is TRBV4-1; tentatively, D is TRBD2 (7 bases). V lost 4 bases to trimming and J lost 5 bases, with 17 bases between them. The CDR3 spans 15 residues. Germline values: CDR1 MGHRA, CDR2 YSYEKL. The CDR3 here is CASSLRGGGSETQYF. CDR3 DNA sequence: TGCGCCAGCAGCCTCCGGGGAGGGGGATCGGAGACCCAGTACTTC.

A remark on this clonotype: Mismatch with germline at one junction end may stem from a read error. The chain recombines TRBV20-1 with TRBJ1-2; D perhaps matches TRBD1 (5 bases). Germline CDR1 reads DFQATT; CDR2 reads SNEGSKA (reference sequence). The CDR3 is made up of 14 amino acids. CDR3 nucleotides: TGCAGTGCTGTCCTAAGGGGTGGGCACTATGGCCACACCTTC. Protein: CSAVLRGGHYGHTF.

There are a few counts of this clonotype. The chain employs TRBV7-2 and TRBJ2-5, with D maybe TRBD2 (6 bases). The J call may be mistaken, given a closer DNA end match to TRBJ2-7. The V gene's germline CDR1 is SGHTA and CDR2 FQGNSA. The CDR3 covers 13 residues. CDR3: CASSLVGGTEQYF. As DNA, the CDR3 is TGTGCCAGCAGCTTAGTGGGGGGAACCGAGCAGTACTTC.

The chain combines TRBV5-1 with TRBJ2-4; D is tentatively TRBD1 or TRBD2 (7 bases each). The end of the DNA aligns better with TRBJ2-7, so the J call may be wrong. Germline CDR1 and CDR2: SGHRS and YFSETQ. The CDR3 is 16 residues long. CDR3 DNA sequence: TGCGCCAGCAGCTTGTCAGGGGGGGGGGCCTCCTACGAGCAGTACTTC. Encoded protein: CASSLSGGGASYEQYF.

The CDR3 coding sequence is TGTGCCAGCAGCCCGTACACTCCAACCTACGAGCAGTACTTC. Its protein product is CASSPYTPTYEQYF. This chain joins TRBV7-2 and TRBJ2-7; D is undetermined. CDR1 SGHTA and CDR2 FQGNSA come from the germline V gene. V gave up 5 bases and J gave up 2 bases, with 13 bases separating them. There are 14 residues in the CDR3. Drawing the rest from reference TRBV7-2 and TRBJ2-7, the complete variable domain is GAGVSQSPSNKVTEKGKDVELRCDPISGHTALYWYRQSLGQGLEFLIYFQGNSAPDKSGLPSDRFSAERTGGSVSTLTIQRTQQEDSAVYLCASSPYTPTYEQYFGPGTRLTVT.

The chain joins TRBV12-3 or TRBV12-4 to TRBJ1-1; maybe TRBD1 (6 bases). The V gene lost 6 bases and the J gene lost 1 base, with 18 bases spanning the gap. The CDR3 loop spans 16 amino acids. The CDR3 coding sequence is TGTGCCAGCAGCCCTCCTGGGGGGCTCCCGAACACTGAAGCTTTCTTT. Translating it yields CASSPPGGLPNTEAFF.

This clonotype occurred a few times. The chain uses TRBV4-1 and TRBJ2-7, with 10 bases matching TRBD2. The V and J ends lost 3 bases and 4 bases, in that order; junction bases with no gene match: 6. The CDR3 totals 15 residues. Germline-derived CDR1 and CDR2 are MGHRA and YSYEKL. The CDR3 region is CASSHNSGGAYEQYF. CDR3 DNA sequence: TGCGCCAGCAGCCACAACAGCGGGGGGGCGTACGAGCAGTACTTC.

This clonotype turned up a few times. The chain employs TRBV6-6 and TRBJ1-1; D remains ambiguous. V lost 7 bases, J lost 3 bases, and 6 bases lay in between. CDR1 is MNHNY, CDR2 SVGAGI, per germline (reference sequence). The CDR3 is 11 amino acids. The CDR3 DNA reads TGTGCCAGCACAGGAGACACTGAAGCTTTCTTT. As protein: CASTGDTEAFF.

The CDR3 sequence is CASARDRNYEQYF. The CDR3 nucleotides read TGTGCCAGCGCCCGGGACAGGAACTACGAGCAGTACTTC. The V gene is TRBV18, the J gene TRBJ2-7; 8 nucleotides agree with TRBD1. Per germline, CDR1 KGHSH and CDR2 LQKENI. V was clipped by 8 bases and J by 3 bases; unmatched bases: 6. The CDR3 is 13 residues long.

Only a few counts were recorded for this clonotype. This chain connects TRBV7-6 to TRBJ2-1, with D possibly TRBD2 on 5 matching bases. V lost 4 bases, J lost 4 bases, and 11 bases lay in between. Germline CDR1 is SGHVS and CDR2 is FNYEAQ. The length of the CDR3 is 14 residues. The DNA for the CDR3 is TGTGCCAGCAGCTCGATGGACTTGTACAATGAGCAGTTCTTC. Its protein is CASSSMDLYNEQFF.

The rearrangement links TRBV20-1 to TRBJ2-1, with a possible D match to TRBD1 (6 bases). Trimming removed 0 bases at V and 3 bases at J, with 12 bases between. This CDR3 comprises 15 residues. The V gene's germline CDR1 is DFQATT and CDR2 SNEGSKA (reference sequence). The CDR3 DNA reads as TGCAGTGCTAGAGAAGTACAGGGACGCTACAATGAGCAGTTCTTC. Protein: CSAREVQGRYNEQFF.

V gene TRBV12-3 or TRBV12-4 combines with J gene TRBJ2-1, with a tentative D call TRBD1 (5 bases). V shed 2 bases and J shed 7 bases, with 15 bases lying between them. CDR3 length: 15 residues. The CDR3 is CASSLWARAGNEQFF. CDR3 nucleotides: TGTGCCAGCAGTTTATGGGCCAGGGCAGGGAATGAGCAGTTCTTC.

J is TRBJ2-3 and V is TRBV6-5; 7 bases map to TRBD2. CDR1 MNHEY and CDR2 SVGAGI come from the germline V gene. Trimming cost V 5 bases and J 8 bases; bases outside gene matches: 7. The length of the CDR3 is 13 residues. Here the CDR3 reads CASSPGGLGTQYF. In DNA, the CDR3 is TGTGCCAGCAGTCCCGGGGGGTTAGGTACGCAGTATTTT.

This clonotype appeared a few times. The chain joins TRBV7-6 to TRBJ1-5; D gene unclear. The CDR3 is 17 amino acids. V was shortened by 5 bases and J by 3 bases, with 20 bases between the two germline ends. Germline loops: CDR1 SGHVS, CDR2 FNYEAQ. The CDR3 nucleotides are TGTGCCAGCAGCCCTTTCGACCGCACAGTTCCCAATCAGCCCCAGCATTTT. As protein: CASSPFDRTVPNQPQHF.

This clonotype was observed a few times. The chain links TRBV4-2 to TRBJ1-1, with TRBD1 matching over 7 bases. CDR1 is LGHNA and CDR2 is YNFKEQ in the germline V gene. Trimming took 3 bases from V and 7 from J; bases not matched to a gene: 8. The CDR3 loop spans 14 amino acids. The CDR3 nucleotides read TGTGCCAGCAGCCAGGGCGGGGACAGAGGTGAAGCTTTCTTT. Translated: CASSQGGDRGEAFF.

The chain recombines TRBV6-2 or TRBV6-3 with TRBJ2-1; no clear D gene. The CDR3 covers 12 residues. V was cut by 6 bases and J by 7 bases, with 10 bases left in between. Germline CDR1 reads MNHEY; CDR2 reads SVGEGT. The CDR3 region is CASSLQRNEQFF. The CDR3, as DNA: TGTGCCAGCAGCTTACAAAGAAATGAGCAGTTCTTC.

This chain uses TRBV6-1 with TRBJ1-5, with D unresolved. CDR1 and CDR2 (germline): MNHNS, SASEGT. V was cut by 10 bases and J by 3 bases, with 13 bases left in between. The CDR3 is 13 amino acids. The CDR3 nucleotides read TGTGCCACCTATGGCGGGAACAATCAGCCCCAGCATTTT. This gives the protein CATYGGNNQPQHF.

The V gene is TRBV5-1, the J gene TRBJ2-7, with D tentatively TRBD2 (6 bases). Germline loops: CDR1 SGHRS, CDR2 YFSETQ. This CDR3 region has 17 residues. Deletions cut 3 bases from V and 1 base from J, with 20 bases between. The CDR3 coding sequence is TGCGCCAGCAGCTCGCCCCGGGACTTCGAAAGTTCCTACGAGCAGTACTTC. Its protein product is CASSSPRDFESSYEQYF.

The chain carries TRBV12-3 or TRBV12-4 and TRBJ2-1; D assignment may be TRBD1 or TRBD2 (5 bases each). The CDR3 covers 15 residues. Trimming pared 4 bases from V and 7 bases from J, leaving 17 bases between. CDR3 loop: CASSSRGAGSNEQFF. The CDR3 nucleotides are TGTGCCAGCAGTTCCCGAGGGGCAGGGAGTAATGAGCAGTTCTTC.

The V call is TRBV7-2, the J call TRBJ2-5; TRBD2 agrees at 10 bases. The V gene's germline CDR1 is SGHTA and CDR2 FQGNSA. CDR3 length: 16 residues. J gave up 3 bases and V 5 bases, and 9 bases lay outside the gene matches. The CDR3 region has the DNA TGTGCCAGCAGCGCATTTCCCGGGACTAGCGAAGAGACCCAGTACTTC. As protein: CASSAFPGTSEETQYF.